The 32 T cell receptor beta chains below were found in one sample sequenced in a study of beta chain features in type 1 diabetes. Isolated RNA was reverse transcribed in full, so expressed TCRB transcripts were sequenced. Generated by immunoSEQ multiplex PCR, the TCRdb table keeps only in-frame clones and is missing some. The table lists some 300,000 clones, roughly 8% of them singletons, with 0.9% to 1.2% in the top ten. Specimen: central memory CD4+ T cells from blood. These receptors were taken from a woman aged 18 to 35 in good health.

A few counts support this clone. The genes are TRBV7-9 and TRBJ1-2, with 7 positions matching TRBD1. The CDR3 length is 16 residues. V trimming: 0 bases; J trimming: 8 bases; junction bases outside the gene matches: 12. Germline loops: CDR1 SEHNR, CDR2 FQNEAQ (reference sequence). CDR3 in amino acids: CASSLAVRQGREGYTF. DNA of the CDR3: TGTGCCAGCAGCTTAGCGGTAAGACAGGGACGAGAAGGCTACACCTTC.

This clone was detected only a few times. V gene TRBV5-4 combines with J gene TRBJ2-5; D is unclear. This CDR3 spans 16 amino acids. Germline CDR1 SGHNT, CDR2 YYREEE (reference sequence). V was shortened by 3 bases and J by 3 bases, with 18 bases between the two germline ends. The CDR3 region is CASSWGGRLGEETQYF. CDR3 nucleotides: TGTGCCAGCAGCTGGGGTGGCCGCTTGGGTGAAGAGACCCAGTACTTC.

As concerns this clone: Other nucleotide sequences from this sample produce the same CDR3. The chain's CDR3 is CASSVGTTQETQYF. DNA for the CDR3: TGTGCCAGCAGCGTGGGGACTACCCAAGAGACCCAGTACTTC. The rearrangement uses TRBV9 and TRBJ2-5; 7 bases line up with TRBD2. V trimming: 2 bases; J trimming: 1 base; junction bases outside the gene matches: 2. Germline V gene sequence: CDR1 SGDLS, CDR2 YYNGEE. The CDR3 runs 14 residues.

This clone has a count of ten or more. Other nucleotide sequences in the sample specify the same CDR3. This chain connects TRBV9 to TRBJ1-3; D ambiguous. CDR3 length: 15 amino acids. Between the trimmed V and J ends, which lost 0 bases and 4 bases, there was a span of 11 bases. Germline CDR1 reads SGDLS; CDR2 reads YYNGEE. For the CDR3, the DNA is TGTGCCAGCAGCGTAGGCAAAGCGGCGGGAAACACCATATATTTT. As protein: CASSVGKAAGNTIYF.

The sample holds one count of this clone. This sequence joins TRBV5-4 and TRBJ1-2; TRBD1 aligns across 7 bases. Germline lookup yields CDR1 SGHNT and CDR2 YYREEE (reference sequence). The ends lost 4 bases at V and 7 bases at J; junction bases unmatched: 13. This CDR3 is built from 15 residues. The CDR3 DNA follows: TGTGCCAGCAGCCCCAGGGGGGCCAATGATGGTGGCTACACCTTC. Its translation is CASSPRGANDGGYTF.

This clone appeared many times. The gene calls are TRBV7-2 and TRBJ2-1, with D possibly being TRBD1 or TRBD2 (5 bases each). Between the trimmed V and J ends, which lost 5 bases and 9 bases, there was a span of 20 bases. Germline CDR1 is SGHTA and CDR2 is FQGNSA. The CDR3 spans 15 residues. CDR3 in DNA: TGTGCCAGCAGCCCGAGGGACGCCGGGCCAAGTGAGCAGTTCTTC. It translates to CASSPRDAGPSEQFF.

This clone was seen a handful of times. This chain connects TRBV28 to TRBJ1-6; 7 nucleotides match TRBD1. The CDR3 has 17 residues. The germline gives CDR1 MDHEN, CDR2 SYDVKM. V lost 6 bases to trimming and J lost 1 base; unmatched junction nucleotides: 9. For the CDR3, the DNA is TGTGCCAGCAGAGAGGCAGGGGGAGGGTCCTATAATTCACCCCTCCACTTT. The encoded protein is CASREAGGGSYNSPLHF.

CDR3 in amino acids: CASSLTVNYGYTF. In nucleotides, the CDR3 is TGTGCCAGCAGCTTGACAGTGAACTATGGCTACACCTTC. The gene calls are TRBV28 and TRBJ1-2; maybe TRBD1 (5 bases). The V and J ends lost 6 bases and 2 bases respectively, with 10 bases between them. The CDR3 length is 13 residues. Germline V gives CDR1 MDHEN, CDR2 SYDVKM.

The chain recombines TRBV7-9 with TRBJ2-7, with D unresolved. Germline loops: CDR1 SEHNR, CDR2 FQNEAQ (reference sequence). The CDR3 sequence is 15 residues long. Trimming removed 3 bases at V and 2 bases at J, with 14 bases between. Written as DNA, the CDR3 is TGTGCCAGCAGCTTTCGGGCGGTCGCCCCCTACGAGCAGTACTTC. It translates to CASSFRAVAPYEQYF. The variable domain in full, completed from reference TRBV7-9 and TRBJ2-7, reads DTGVSQNPRHKITKRGQNVTFRCDPISEHNRLYWYRQTLGQGPEFLTYFQNEAQLEKSRLLSDRFSAERPKGSFSTLEIQRTEQGDSAMYLCASSFRAVAPYEQYFGPGTRLTVT.

This clone was counted only a few times. The chain couples TRBV5-1 to TRBJ1-6; 7 bases are shared with TRBD1. This CDR3 contains 15 residues. V was pared by 0 bases and J by 8 bases, with 5 bases of the junction left unmatched. Germline values: CDR1 SGHRS, CDR2 YFSETQ. CDR3 in amino acids: CASSLGGQIDSPLHF. The DNA of the CDR3 is TGCGCCAGCAGCTTGGGGGGACAGATCGATTCACCCCTCCACTTT.

This clone was seen a few times. The chain recombines TRBV7-2 with TRBJ1-3; a weak D match, TRBD1 (6 bases). The CDR3 extends over 16 amino acids. The germline V gene has CDR1 SGHTA and CDR2 FQGNSA. V shed 4 bases and J shed 0 bases, with 13 bases lying between them. The CDR3 coding sequence is TGTGCCAGCAGCTATAGGGACACGGTCTCTGGAAACACCATATATTTT. Translating it yields CASSYRDTVSGNTIYF.

This clone has only a few counts. The genes are TRBV6-5 and TRBJ1-1; D is unclear. V shed 7 bases and J shed 3 bases, with 15 bases lying between them. From germline, CDR1 is MNHEY and CDR2 SVGAGI. The CDR3 is made up of 14 amino acids. CDR3 sequence (DNA): TGTGCCAGCAAGGCCTCCGGAGGCCACACTGAAGCTTTCTTT. It codes for CASKASGGHTEAFF.

This clone was picked up a small number of times. This chain uses TRBV28 with TRBJ1-1; D may be TRBD1 (5 bases). Per the germline V gene, CDR1 is MDHEN and CDR2 is SYDVKM. CDR3 length equals 16 residues. The germline V and J ends were trimmed by 6 bases and 1 base, with 18 bases remaining between them. CDR3 in DNA: TGTGCCAGCAGGGCTCCCCCAGGGACGGGGAACACTGAAGCTTTCTTT. Translation gives CASRAPPGTGNTEAFF.

This clone was observed a handful of times. V is TRBV6-1 and J is TRBJ2-6, with 7 bases identical to TRBD1. V shed 10 bases and J 4 bases; nucleotides not matched to a gene: 10. Germline CDR1 reads MNHNS; CDR2 reads SASEGT. The CDR3 is 15 amino acids. The CDR3 protein is CATAGTVRGANVLTF. The CDR3 nucleotides are TGTGCCACAGCCGGGACAGTTCGAGGGGCCAACGTCCTGACTTTC.

Ten or more counts support this clone. The gene calls are TRBV6-5 and TRBJ2-2; 8 positions match TRBD1. CDR3 length equals 15 residues. The V gene end was trimmed by 5 bases and the J gene end by 3 bases; junction bases not matched to a gene: 5. CDR1 and CDR2 from the germline V gene are MNHEY and SVGAGI. DNA of the CDR3: TGTGCCAGCAGTCTGACAGGGGACCACACCGGGGAGCTGTTTTTT. This sequence encodes CASSLTGDHTGELFF.

This chain connects TRBV2 to TRBJ2-1, with D tentatively TRBD2 (5 bases). The CDR3 totals 15 residues. Deletions cut 3 bases from V and 5 bases from J, with 14 bases between. Germline V gene lookup returns CDR1 SNHLY and CDR2 FYNNEI. DNA of the CDR3: TGTGCCAGCAGTGAGCTATGGACTGGTGACAATGAGCAGTTCTTC. This codes for CASSELWTGDNEQFF.

This clone was detected many times. The chain is built from TRBV27 and TRBJ2-1; tentative D call: TRBD2 (5 bases). This CDR3 has 14 amino acids. The V gene lost 8 bases and the J gene lost 6 bases, with 17 bases spanning the gap. Germline CDR1 and CDR2: MNHEY and SMNVEV (reference sequence). The CDR3, as DNA: TGTGCCAGCCGACTTCGGGATTGGGCCAATGAGCAGTTCTTC. This gives the protein CASRLRDWANEQFF.

The chain uses TRBV28 and TRBJ1-2, with no clear D. The V gene's germline CDR1 is MDHEN and CDR2 SYDVKM. Trimming left V 7 bases short and J 5 bases short, with 23 bases between. The length of the CDR3 is 16 residues. The CDR3 region is CASIPTIGISMYGYTF. CDR3 DNA sequence: TGTGCCAGCATCCCCACTATTGGCATATCCATGTATGGCTACACCTTC.

This clone came up a few times. This chain joins TRBV25-1 and TRBJ2-1, with 9 nucleotides matching TRBD2. The germline gives CDR1 MGHDK, CDR2 SYGVNS. The CDR3 extends over 15 amino acids. V lost 0 bases and J lost 10; bases outside the gene matches: 7. CDR3 nucleotides: TGTGCCAGCAGTGAATATAGGCCTAGCGGGATGGAGCAGTTCTTC. Translated: CASSEYRPSGMEQFF.

This clone appeared a few times. The chain combines TRBV4-1 with TRBJ1-4; no reliable D call. In germline, CDR1 is MGHRA, CDR2 YSYEKL. V lost 5 bases to trimming and J lost 1 base, with 8 bases between them. The CDR3 runs 14 residues. CDR3 DNA sequence: TGCGCCAGCAGCACCGGGGTAACTAATGAAAAACTGTTTTTT. Its translation: CASSTGVTNEKLFF.

The sample holds a few counts of this clone. In DNA, the CDR3 is TGTGCCAGTAGATCCCAGGGGGGACACACCGGGGAGCTGTTTTTT. Its protein is CASRSQGGHTGELFF. This chain connects TRBV2 to TRBJ2-2; D is perhaps TRBD1 (7 bases). V shed 9 bases and J shed 3 bases, with 17 bases lying between them. The CDR3 is 15 residues long. CDR1 is SNHLY, CDR2 FYNNEI, per germline.

The chain carries TRBV4-3 and TRBJ2-1; 12 bases are a match to TRBD1. Germline CDR1 LGHNA, CDR2 YSLEER. The CDR3 consists of 20 residues. Trimming at V came to 1 base and at J to 8 bases, leaving 18 bases not matched to a gene. In DNA form, the CDR3 reads TGCGCCAGCAGCCAAGGGCGGGACAGGGGGCTTCGGGGTTCTATCTATGAGCAGTTCTTC. This translates into CASSQGRDRGLRGSIYEQFF.

This clone showed up just a few times. The V gene is TRBV10-3, the J gene TRBJ2-5; 8 bases fit TRBD1. Germline V gene data show CDR1 as ENHRY and CDR2 as SYGVKD. There are 15 residues in the CDR3. V was pared by 4 bases and J by 3 bases, with 7 bases of the junction left unmatched. The CDR3 loop is CAISALDRGEETQYF. CDR3 nucleotides: TGTGCCATCAGTGCGCTCGACAGGGGTGAAGAGACCCAGTACTTC.

A few counts support this clone. This chain joins TRBV7-8 and TRBJ1-2; maybe TRBD1 (6 bases). The CDR3 loop spans 15 amino acids. Germline V lookup: CDR1 SGHVS, CDR2 FQNEAQ. V was shortened by 5 bases and J by 4 bases, with 17 bases between the two germline ends. The CDR3 is CASSIGGTQAYGYTF. The CDR3 coding sequence is TGTGCCAGCAGCATAGGGGGGACCCAAGCCTATGGCTACACCTTC.

This clone was seen only a few times. The chain combines TRBV7-9 with TRBJ2-7; D is possibly TRBD1 (6 bases). In germline, CDR1 is SEHNR, CDR2 FQNEAQ (reference sequence). Trimming left V 4 bases short and J 0 bases short, with 13 bases between. This CDR3 spans 15 amino acids. The CDR3 bases are TGTGCCAGCAGCTCATCACAGGGATACTCCTACGAGCAGTACTTC. Amino acid sequence: CASSSSQGYSYEQYF.

In its sample, this clone was seen a few times. The chain combines TRBV16 with TRBJ1-4; D is unresolved. The V end lost 4 bases, the J end lost 7 bases, and 13 bases lay between the germline ends. In germline, CDR1 is KGHSY, CDR2 FQNENV. This CDR3 contains 14 residues. The CDR3 loop is CASSRGSPREKLFF. The CDR3 nucleotides read TGTGCCAGCAGCCGAGGGAGCCCCCGTGAAAAACTGTTTTTT.

This clone was seen a few times. The rearrangement joins TRBV9 to TRBJ2-1; maybe TRBD2 (6 bases). The V and J ends lost 5 bases and 5 bases respectively, with 14 bases between them. The CDR3 extends over 14 amino acids. Germline lookup yields CDR1 SGDLS and CDR2 YYNGEE. The DNA of the CDR3 is TGTGCCAGCAGTAGTGGGGGGTTCAACAATGAGCAGTTCTTC. The encoded protein is CASSSGGFNNEQFF.

This chain joins TRBV7-2 and TRBJ1-5; D ambiguous. In germline, CDR1 is SGHTA, CDR2 FQGNSA. The V end was cut by 5 bases, the J end by 6 bases, with 17 bases between. The CDR3 length is 15 residues. The CDR3 spells CASSPSPVPGQPQHF. The CDR3 nucleotides are TGTGCCAGCAGCCCCTCCCCGGTCCCCGGTCAGCCCCAGCATTTT. Full variable domain (missing parts from reference TRBV7-2 and TRBJ1-5): GAGVSQSPSNKVTEKGKDVELRCDPISGHTALYWYRQSLGQGLEFLIYFQGNSAPDKSGLPSDRFSAERTGGSVSTLTIQRTQQEDSAVYLCASSPSPVPGQPQHFGDGTRLSIL.

In this sample, this clone turned up a few times. The genes are TRBV7-3 and TRBJ2-7; possibly TRBD2 for D (6 bases). The CDR3 consists of 13 residues. Trimming removed 2 bases from V and 6 bases from J, with 11 bases in between. Germline V gives CDR1 SGHTA, CDR2 FQGTGA. The CDR3 region is CASSLFDSGEQYF. CDR3 DNA sequence: TGTGCCAGCAGCTTATTTGATAGCGGCGAGCAGTACTTC.

Only a few counts were recorded for this clone. This rearrangement joins TRBV28 to TRBJ1-4; possibly TRBD1 for D (6 bases). CDR3 length: 15 residues. V was shortened by 6 bases and J by 0 bases, with 11 bases between the two germline ends. Looked up from germline, CDR1 is MDHEN and CDR2 is SYDVKM. The CDR3 DNA sequence: TGTGCCAGCAGGCAGGGGCCTACAACTAATGAAAAACTGTTTTTT. It encodes CASRQGPTTNEKLFF.

This clone turned up a few times. The J gene is TRBJ2-5, the V gene TRBV5-1, with 11 bases aligning to TRBD2. The CDR3 sequence is 14 residues long. CDR1 SGHRS and CDR2 YFSETQ come from the germline V gene. Germline trimming cut 2 bases from V and 9 bases from J; bases unmatched to any gene: 6. In nucleotides, the CDR3 is TGCGCCAGCAGCTTACTAGCGGGGGACTACCCCCAGTACTTC. It translates to CASSLLAGDYPQYF. Full variable domain (missing parts from reference TRBV5-1 and TRBJ2-5): KAGVTQTPRYLIKTRGQQVTLSCSPISGHRSVSWYQQTPGQGLQFLFEYFSETQRNKGNFPGRFSGRQFSNSRSEMNVSTLELGDSALYLCASSLLAGDYPQYFGPGTRLLVL.

This clone was counted only a few times. CDR3 nucleotide sequence: TGCGCCAGCAGCTCGCTCCCTACAGGGTCCGGGGCCAACGTCCTGACTTTC. It is translated as CASSSLPTGSGANVLTF. The chain combines TRBV5-1 with TRBJ2-6, with a weak D call TRBD1 (6 bases). Germline V CDR1 and CDR2: SGHRS, YFSETQ. This CDR3 spans 17 amino acids. The ends were cut back, 3 bases at V and 4 bases at J, with 17 bases in the middle.